Listed below are T cell receptor beta chains from one sample, sequenced in a study of response to subunit inactivated influenza vaccine. TCRdb independently ran MiXCR on the RT-PCR reads; one entry per CDR3 protein. The data show some 850,000 distinct CDR3 sequences, approximately 17% seen once. The material was PBMCs from blood, obtained 5 to 6 days after vaccination. These TCRs come from a man between 50 and 59 years old who received an inactivated influenza vaccine. Both conserved end residues are part of each CDR3. The order of the fields is D gene, V gene, CDR3 length, J gene, clone size, CDR3 protein, CDR3 DNA. A D gene is named only where the DNA matches it firmly. Clone size is given for some rows only: seen once, a few or many times, or a class if the clone is expanded.

NA	TRBV12-3/TRBV12-4	13	TRBJ2-7	NA	CASSTRGRGEQYF	TGTGCCAGCAGTACCCGGGGCCGGGGCGAGCAGTACTTC
NA	TRBV7-2	14	TRBJ2-7	NA	CASSPGRGPYEQYF	TGTGCCAGCAGCCCCGGACGGGGACCCTACGAGCAGTACTTC
TRBD1	TRBV5-1	14	TRBJ1-1	many	CASSSGTGDTEAFF	TGCGCCAGCAGCTCCGGGACAGGGGACACTGAAGCTTTCTTT
NA	TRBV12-3/TRBV12-4	14	TRBJ1-2	NA	CASSLYLSNYGYTF	TGTGCCAGCAGCTTATACCTATCTAACTATGGCTACACCTTC
NA	TRBV5-1	13	TRBJ2-3	few	CASSVNDAGGPVF	TGCGCCAGCAGCGTGAACGATGCAGGGGGGCCTGTTTTT
TRBD1	TRBV3-1	16	TRBJ1-1	NA	CASSQDIGTAHTEAFF	TGTGCCAGCAGCCAAGATATCGGGACAGCGCACACTGAAGCTTTCTTT
NA	TRBV4-3	14	TRBJ1-1	few	CASSQDQKITEAFF	TGCGCCAGCAGCCAAGATCAGAAAATAACTGAAGCTTTCTTT
NA	TRBV12-3/TRBV12-4	13	TRBJ2-3	NA	CASSLWLTDTQYF	TGTGCCAGCAGTTTATGGCTCACAGATACGCAGTATTTT
NA	TRBV11-3	15	TRBJ2-1	NA	CASSLGDHLYNEQFF	TGTGCCAGCAGCTTAGGGGACCACCTATACAATGAGCAGTTCTTC
TRBD1	TRBV20-1	15	TRBJ2-7	NA	CSARNRDRGFHEQYF	TGCAGTGCTCGAAACAGGGACAGGGGGTTCCACGAGCAGTACTTC
NA	TRBV20-1	13	TRBJ2-7	many	CSARGPSFYEQYF	TGCAGTGCTAGAGGTCCCTCCTTTTACGAGCAGTACTTC
NA	TRBV7-8	15	TRBJ1-1	few	CASSLAPTLNAEAFF	TGTGCCAGCAGCTTAGCCCCAACACTAAACGCTGAAGCTTTCTTT
NA	TRBV9	15	TRBJ2-2	NA	CASSVGLLNTGELFF	TGTGCCAGCAGCGTAGGCCTTCTCAACACCGGGGAGCTGTTTTTT
NA	TRBV12-3/TRBV12-4	15	TRBJ1-4	many	CASSSQQGGNEKLFF	TGTGCCAGCAGTTCCCAACAGGGTGGAAATGAAAAACTGTTTTTT
TRBD2	TRBV29-1	13	TRBJ2-3	many	CSVESGGTDTQYF	TGCAGCGTTGAGAGCGGGGGAACAGATACGCAGTATTTT
TRBD1	TRBV9	16	TRBJ2-1	few	CASSGTGTGHVDEQFF	TGTGCCAGCAGCGGAACCGGGACAGGGCATGTGGATGAGCAGTTCTTC
NA	TRBV7-2	15	TRBJ2-1	many	CASSLEGWVYNEQFF	TGTGCCAGCAGCTTAGAGGGGTGGGTATACAATGAGCAGTTCTTC
NA	TRBV5-6	14	TRBJ2-5	few	CASSFPGIEETQYF	TGTGCCAGCAGCTTCCCAGGGATCGAAGAGACCCAGTACTTC
NA	TRBV7-2	14	TRBJ2-7	NA	CASSTRATPYEQYF	TGTGCCAGCAGCACCAGGGCTACACCCTACGAGCAGTACTTC
TRBD2	TRBV5-1	17	TRBJ2-1	NA	CASSLEGLRGGFNEQFF	TGCGCCAGCAGCTTGGAAGGGTTGCGGGGGGGCTTCAATGAGCAGTTCTTC
TRBD1	TRBV12-3/TRBV12-4	16	TRBJ2-1	NA	CASRPTGGGRGNEQFF	TGTGCCAGCAGGCCCACAGGGGGCGGCAGGGGCAATGAGCAGTTCTTC
TRBD2	TRBV20-1	16	TRBJ2-3	NA	CSAREGSGGAADTQYF	TGCAGTGCTAGAGAGGGTAGCGGGGGGGCTGCAGATACGCAGTATTTT
NA	TRBV12-3/TRBV12-4	14	TRBJ2-7	NA	CATPWVVVKWEQYF	TGTGCCACCCCGTGGGTGGTTGTGAAGTGGGAGCAGTACTTC
TRBD2	TRBV12-3/TRBV12-4	14	TRBJ2-7	few	CASTPGLAGVEQYF	TGTGCCAGCACCCCGGGACTAGCGGGAGTCGAGCAGTACTTC
NA	TRBV20-1	13	TRBJ1-1	many	CSALDRLNTEAFF	TGCAGTGCCCTCGACAGATTGAACACTGAAGCTTTCTTT
NA	TRBV25-1	11	TRBJ1-4	many	CASRLGEKLFF	TGTGCCAGCCGGTTGGGGGAAAAACTGTTTTTT
NA	TRBV7-6	14	TRBJ2-1	many	CASSLVDSYNEQFF	TGTGCCAGCAGCTTAGTTGACAGTTACAATGAGCAGTTCTTC
TRBD2	TRBV10-2	15	TRBJ2-7	many	CASSISGVASYEQYF	TGCGCCAGCAGTATTAGCGGGGTCGCCTCCTACGAGCAGTACTTC
NA	TRBV4-3	15	TRBJ2-4	NA	CASSQDVGSPNIQYF	TGCGCCAGCAGCCAAGATGTGGGGTCCCCAAACATTCAGTACTTC
NA	TRBV7-2	16	TRBJ2-5	few	CASTLGGTASQETQYF	TGTGCCAGCACCTTAGGCGGGACTGCATCACAAGAGACCCAGTACTTC
TRBD2	TRBV4-1	16	TRBJ2-4	NA	CASSQAARGGVNIQYF	TGCGCCAGCAGCCAAGCCGCGCGGGGGGGGGTCAACATTCAGTACTTC
TRBD2	TRBV7-9	14	TRBJ2-3	few	CASSSSGSVDTQYF	TGTGCCAGCAGCTCTAGCGGGAGTGTAGATACGCAGTATTTT
NA	TRBV28	13	TRBJ2-1	few	CASSLPSGDEQFF	TGTGCCAGCAGTTTACCAAGTGGTGATGAGCAGTTCTTC
NA	TRBV12-3/TRBV12-4	13	TRBJ2-1	few	CASSPSQGHEQFF	TGTGCCAGCAGCCCATCACAGGGTCATGAGCAGTTCTTC
NA	TRBV7-2	14	TRBJ2-3	few	CASNLLAAAGTQYF	TGTGCCAGCAACTTACTAGCAGCCGCGGGTACGCAGTATTTT
TRBD1	TRBV25-1	16	TRBJ1-6	once	CARSEAGTGTLSPLHF	TGTGCCCGCAGTGAAGCGGGGACAGGGACTCTGTCACCCCTCCACTTT